The T cell receptor beta chain under discussion was sequenced for a study of control samples from healthy donors and cancer patients. Method: immunoSEQ multiplex PCR; TCRdb's copy keeps in-frame clones and lacks some. The sample contains some 200,000 clones, roughly 91% of which appear only once. The CDR3 is 13 residues long. Trimming shortened V by 2 bases and J by 10 bases, and 10 bases separated the two germline ends. Germline V gene lookup returns CDR1 SGHRS and CDR2 YFSETQ. Sequenced sample: blood. The clonotype was recovered from a man aged 18 to 29 in good health. The rearrangement links TRBV5-1 to TRBJ1-6; D not resolved. The CDR3 here is CASSFELGSPLHF. CDR3 nucleotides: TGCGCCAGCAGCTTTGAGTTGGGCTCACCCCTCCACTTT.